The entry below describes one T cell receptor beta chain. Its antigen remains unidentified. Per-base quality was not reported, and no clone a single base away is much larger than it. The intended sense of this specimen's time point label: newly diagnosed GD, antithyroid drugs for less than 3 months. For both TCR sequencing and RNA sequencing, RNA was extracted from PBMCs using TRIzol. The diagnosis of Graves' disease was made according to American Thyroid Association guidelines. Patients for the study were recruited at an endocrinology department in Xi'an, China. From each patient, approximately 9 milliliters of peripheral blood was collected into an EDTA anticoagulant tube. PBMCs were isolated by Ficoll Paque Plus density gradient separation without further T cell sorting. An Agilent 2100 Bioanalyzer and agarose gel were used to assess RNA quality, and a NanoDrop 2000 was used to measure RNA concentration.

The library was prepared using multiplex PCR. Instrument on record: Illumina HiSeq 4000. CDR3 regions were amplified by Arm-PCR with iRepertoire HTBI primers to construct TCR beta libraries. PCR products were gel purified before sequencing. In the paper's pipeline: A total of roughly 67 TRBV and under 15 TRBJ segments were identified across samples and were used for gene usage analysis of CDR3 amino acid clonotypes. COPE and FqMerger were used to merge the filtered high-quality paired reads into contigs. BLAST was used to align contigs to IMGT TRBV, TRBD and TRBJ reference genes, and CDR3 was defined according to IMGT. Any clonotype with a frequency above 0.1% was counted as a highly expanded clone. Repertoire diversity was measured by Shannon entropy, and V-J evenness by the Gini coefficient. A clonotype was considered public if more than one individual shared it. TCRdb reanalyzed the raw reads on its own, using fastp at Q25 for trimming and MiXCR for clone calling, and kept in-frame beta chains. One record per CDR3 amino acid sequence lists the most common genes and DNA. TCRdb, rather than the study authors, made the V and J calls. For this sample the table gives around 250,000 distinct CDR3 sequences, of which around a sixth were detected only once. 14% of the sample lies in the top ten.

This record belongs to a study of regulatory T cells in long-lasting Graves disease listed by TCRdb under 2021. About the full investigation: Antithyroid drugs had been taken for less than 3 months by newly diagnosed Graves' disease patients. The study was registered as a clinical trial and conducted in China. A total of about 33 samples underwent TCR sequencing: 13 from persistent and roughly 20 from newly diagnosed Graves' disease patients. Persistent Graves' disease patients were compared with newly diagnosed Graves' disease patients by peripheral blood TCR sequencing and RNA sequencing. Results the study describes overall, beyond this receptor: Preferential use of TRBV28, TRBJ1-2 and TRBJ2-5 was observed in persistent disease, whereas TRBV20-1 and TRBJ2-1 were favored in newly diagnosed disease. Only the TCR beta chain was sequenced and analyzed. Persistent patients shared more public clonotypes among themselves (roughly 2,700) than newly diagnosed patients did (more than 950). Peripheral blood alone was examined, since thyroid tissue, which constituted the primary lesion, could not be accessed. The small sample size was acknowledged by the authors as a limitation that may reduce accuracy. Compared with newly diagnosed patients, persistent Graves' disease patients had lower TCR Shannon entropy and fewer highly expanded clones, which suggests clonal expansion.

CDR1 and CDR2 are drawn from the germline V gene: SGHTS, YDEGEE. Trimming removed 4 bases from V and 6 bases from J, leaving 17 bases between the germline ends. Taken from cysteine to phenylalanine, the CDR3 has 15 residues. Only the CDR3 DNA is retained, 45 bases long and in frame from the first base. Separately, the same data were catalogued under a study of T cells in Graves' hyperthyroidism and ophthalmopathy. That second publication adds: Stable Graves' hyperthyroidism was defined as no progression to ophthalmopathy during 18 months of follow-up. The hyperthyroidism patients were between 18 and 65 years old and newly diagnosed, with a disease duration of less than 2 months. Any patient with an uncontrolled infection, another autoimmune disease, pregnancy or lactation was excluded. Diagnoses were based on clinical symptoms, serum thyroxine and TRAb, thyroid ultrasound and orbital computed tomography. The first round of RT-PCR for the TCR CDR3 was performed with the HTBI primer set and the Qiagen OneStep RT-PCR kit. Most expanded thyroid clonotypes (frequency above 0.001) were also found in blood, which suggests that blood repertoires may mirror thyroid immune responses. Ophthalmopathy was separated from stable hyperthyroidism by a 13 V-J signature model, with 85% to 90% sensitivity and 81% to 82% specificity obtained in cross-validation and 80%/75% obtained in testing. In validation, the model predicted progression to ophthalmopathy a median of about 6.8 months before onset, with 70% to 71% sensitivity and about 72% specificity. To identify TCR V-J signatures that set the groups apart, the researchers used a discovery cohort of 100 patients, made up of under 50 with Graves' ophthalmopathy and some 58 with stable Graves' hyperthyroidism. Whether ophthalmopathy could be predicted prospectively was tested in an independent validation cohort made up of under 20 hyperthyroidism patients plus 17 patients who later progressed to ophthalmopathy. The 95 to 100 discovery patients were randomly divided into training and test sets at a 7:3 ratio. In several Graves' hyperthyroidism patients, the study also compared T-cell repertoires from thyroid tissue with T-cell repertoires from blood. Once sampling was done, hyperthyroidism patients were given methimazole at a starting dose of 30 mg daily, whereas ophthalmopathy patients were given high-dose intravenous methylprednisolone. The libraries were constructed in a second round of multiplex PCR and then size-selected and purified. Paired-end sequencing of the libraries was performed with 100 bp reads on an Illumina HiSeq2000. SOAPnuke was used to process the raw data, removing reads that contained adapters or uncalled bases, had a mean Phred below 15, or lacked an exact match to the constant primer or identifier. High-quality paired reads were merged using COPE v1.2.5, and each unique nucleotide sequence was defined as a clonotype. MiTCR v1.1 was used to align the clonotypes against IMGT TRBV, TRBD and TRBJ reference segments. The analysis included only V-J combinations with a frequency above 0.0001, which together covered about 99% of the repertoires. The TCS score was defined as the ratio of F50 (clonal expansion) to E x V (chaos), calculated using BLOSUM62-based TCRdist between CDR3 peptides within each V-J. Welch's t-statistics and random forest reduced around 520 V-J features to 10 to 15, which were used in a naive Bayes classifier (R e1071). Sample size was not statistically predetermined, and investigators were not blinded to group allocation. According to the paper, TCR Vbeta CDR3 sequencing was carried out on approximately 140 peripheral blood samples, which came from around 43 ophthalmopathy, roughly 75 hyperthyroidism and roughly 17 progressor patients.

This TCR was sampled from a woman in her 30s with Graves disease. Donor details come from another sample of the same person, matched by shared clones. Sample: peripheral blood mononuclear cells (PBMCs), taken at new diagnosis, from a patient treated with antithyroid drugs. The chain is made from TRBV5-8 and TRBJ2-1; 7 matching bases give a weak D call of TRBD2. The CDR3 region reads CASSPVGGPANEQFF. The sequenced DNA: TGTGCCAGCAGCCCCGTCGGGGGGCCGGCCAATGAGCAGTTCTTC.